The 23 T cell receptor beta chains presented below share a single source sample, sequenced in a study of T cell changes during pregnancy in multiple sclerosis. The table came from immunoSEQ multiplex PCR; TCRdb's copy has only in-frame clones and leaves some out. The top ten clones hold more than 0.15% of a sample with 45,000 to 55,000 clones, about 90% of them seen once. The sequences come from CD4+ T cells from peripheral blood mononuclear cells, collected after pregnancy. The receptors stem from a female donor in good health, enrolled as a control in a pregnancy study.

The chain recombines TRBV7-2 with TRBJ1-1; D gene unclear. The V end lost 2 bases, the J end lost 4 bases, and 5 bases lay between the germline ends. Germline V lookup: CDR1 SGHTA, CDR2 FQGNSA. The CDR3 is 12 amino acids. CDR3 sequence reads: CASSLIGTEAFF. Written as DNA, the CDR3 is TGTGCCAGCAGCTTAATCGGCACTGAAGCTTTCTTT.

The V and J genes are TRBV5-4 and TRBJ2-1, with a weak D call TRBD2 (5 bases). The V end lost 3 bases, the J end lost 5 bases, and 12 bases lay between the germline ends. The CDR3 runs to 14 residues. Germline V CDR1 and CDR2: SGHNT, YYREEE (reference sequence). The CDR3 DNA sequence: TGTGCCAGCAGCTCCGGCGACTACAACAATGAGCAGTTCTTC. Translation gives CASSSGDYNNEQFF.

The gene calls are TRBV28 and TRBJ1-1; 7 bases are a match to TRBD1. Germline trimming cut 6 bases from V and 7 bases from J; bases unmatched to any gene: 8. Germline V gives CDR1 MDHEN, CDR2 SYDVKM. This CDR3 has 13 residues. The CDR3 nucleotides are TGTGCCAGCAGACGAGACAGGGTGGTTGAAGCTTTCTTT. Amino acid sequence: CASRRDRVVEAFF.

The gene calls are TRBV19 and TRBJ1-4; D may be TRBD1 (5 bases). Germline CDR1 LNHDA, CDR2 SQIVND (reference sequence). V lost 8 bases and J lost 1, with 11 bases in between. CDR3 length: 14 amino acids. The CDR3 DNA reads TGTGCCAGTCGCCCCGGGGGAACTAATGAAAAACTGTTTTTT. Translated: CASRPGGTNEKLFF.

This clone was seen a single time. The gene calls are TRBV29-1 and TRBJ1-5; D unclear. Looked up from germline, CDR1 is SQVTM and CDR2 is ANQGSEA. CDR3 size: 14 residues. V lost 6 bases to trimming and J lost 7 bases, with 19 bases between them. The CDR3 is CSVLPRPSGQPQHF. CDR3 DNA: TGCAGCGTCCTCCCTCGTCCCTCGGGGCAGCCCCAGCATTTT.

CDR3 bases: TGCGCCAGCAGCCTTCCTAGCGGGGGGGCCAATGAGCAGTTCTTC. It codes for CASSLPSGGANEQFF. The chain joins TRBV5-1 to TRBJ2-1; 12 nucleotides match TRBD2. V shed 4 bases and J 6 bases; nucleotides not matched to a gene: 5. Germline V gene sequence: CDR1 SGHRS, CDR2 YFSETQ. The CDR3 covers 15 residues.

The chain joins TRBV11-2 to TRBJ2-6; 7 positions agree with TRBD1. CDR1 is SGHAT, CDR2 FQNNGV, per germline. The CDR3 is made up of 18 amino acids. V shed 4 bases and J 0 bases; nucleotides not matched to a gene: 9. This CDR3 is CASSSPGGIPSGANVLTF. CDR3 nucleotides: TGTGCCAGCAGCTCCCCAGGGGGTATTCCCTCTGGGGCCAACGTCCTGACTTTC.

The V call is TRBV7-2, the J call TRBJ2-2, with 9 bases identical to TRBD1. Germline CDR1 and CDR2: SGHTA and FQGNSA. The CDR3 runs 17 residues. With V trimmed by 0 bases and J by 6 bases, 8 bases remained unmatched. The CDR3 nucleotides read TGTGCCAGCAGCTTAGCGCTAGGGACAGGGAGACCCGGGGAGCTGTTTTTT. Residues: CASSLALGTGRPGELFF.

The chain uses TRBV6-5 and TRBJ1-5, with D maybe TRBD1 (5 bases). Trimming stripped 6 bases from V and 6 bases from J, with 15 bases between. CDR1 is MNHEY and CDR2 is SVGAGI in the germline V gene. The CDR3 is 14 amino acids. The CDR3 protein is CASSGAGSAQPQHF. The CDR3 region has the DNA TGTGCCAGCAGCGGTGCAGGGTCGGCTCAGCCCCAGCATTTT.

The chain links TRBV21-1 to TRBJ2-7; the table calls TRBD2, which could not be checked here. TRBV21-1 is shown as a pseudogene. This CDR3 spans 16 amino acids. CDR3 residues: CASSIRTSGGSYEQYF. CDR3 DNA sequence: TGTGCCAGCAGCATCAGGACAAGCGGGGGTTCCTACGAGCAGTACTTC.

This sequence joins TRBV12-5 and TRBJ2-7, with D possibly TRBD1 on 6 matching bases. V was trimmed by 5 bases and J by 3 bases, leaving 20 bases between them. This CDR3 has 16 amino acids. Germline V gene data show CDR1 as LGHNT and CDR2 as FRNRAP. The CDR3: CASGADRSPYFYEQYF. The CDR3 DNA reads TGTGCTAGTGGTGCGGACAGATCCCCCTACTTCTACGAGCAGTACTTC.

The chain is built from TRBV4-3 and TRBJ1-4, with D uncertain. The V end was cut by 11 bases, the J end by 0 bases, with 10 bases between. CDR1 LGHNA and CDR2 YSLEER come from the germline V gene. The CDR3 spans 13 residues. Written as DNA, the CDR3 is TGCGCCGTCTTTCCTGCAACTAATGAAAAACTGTTTTTT. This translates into CAVFPATNEKLFF.

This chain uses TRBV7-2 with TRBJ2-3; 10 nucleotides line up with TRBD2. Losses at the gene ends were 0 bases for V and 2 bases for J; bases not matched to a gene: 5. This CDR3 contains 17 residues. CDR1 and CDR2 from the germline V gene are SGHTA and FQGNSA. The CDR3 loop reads CASSLAWTSGNTDTQYF. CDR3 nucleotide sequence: TGTGCCAGCAGCTTAGCATGGACTAGCGGCAACACAGATACGCAGTATTTT.

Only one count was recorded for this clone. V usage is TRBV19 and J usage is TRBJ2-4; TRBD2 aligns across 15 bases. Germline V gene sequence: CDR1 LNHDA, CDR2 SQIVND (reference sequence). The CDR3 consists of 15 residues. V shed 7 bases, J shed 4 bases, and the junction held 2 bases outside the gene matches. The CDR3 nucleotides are TGTGCCAGTAATGGACTAGCGGGGGGGAAAAACATTCAGTACTTC. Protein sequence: CASNGLAGGKNIQYF.

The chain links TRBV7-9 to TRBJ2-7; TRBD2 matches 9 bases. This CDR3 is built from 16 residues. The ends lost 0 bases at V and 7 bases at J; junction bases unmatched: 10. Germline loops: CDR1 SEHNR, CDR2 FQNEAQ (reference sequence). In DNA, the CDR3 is TGTGCCAGCAGCTTAGCTTGGCTAGCGGGGACCGAGGAGCAGTACTTC. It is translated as CASSLAWLAGTEEQYF.

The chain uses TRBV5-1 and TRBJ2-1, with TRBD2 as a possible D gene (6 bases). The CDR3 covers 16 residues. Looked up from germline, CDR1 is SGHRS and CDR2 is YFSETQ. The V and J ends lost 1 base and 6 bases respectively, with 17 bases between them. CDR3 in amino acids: CASSLSLKRDFNEQFF. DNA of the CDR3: TGCGCCAGCAGCTTGTCTCTAAAACGGGACTTCAATGAGCAGTTCTTC.

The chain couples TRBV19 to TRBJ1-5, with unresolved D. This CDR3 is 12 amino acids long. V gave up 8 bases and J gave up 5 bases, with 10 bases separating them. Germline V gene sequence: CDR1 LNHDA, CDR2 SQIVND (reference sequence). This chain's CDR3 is CASCYTYQPQHF. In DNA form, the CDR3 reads TGTGCCAGTTGTTACACATATCAGCCCCAGCATTTT.

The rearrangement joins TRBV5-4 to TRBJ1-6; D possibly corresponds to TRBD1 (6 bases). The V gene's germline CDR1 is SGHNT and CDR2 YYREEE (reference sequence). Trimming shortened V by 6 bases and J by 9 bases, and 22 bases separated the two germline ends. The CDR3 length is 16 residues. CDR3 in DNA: TGTGCCAGCACGCTGGAACAGGGAAAACCGGGTTCACCCCTCCACTTT. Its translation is CASTLEQGKPGSPLHF.

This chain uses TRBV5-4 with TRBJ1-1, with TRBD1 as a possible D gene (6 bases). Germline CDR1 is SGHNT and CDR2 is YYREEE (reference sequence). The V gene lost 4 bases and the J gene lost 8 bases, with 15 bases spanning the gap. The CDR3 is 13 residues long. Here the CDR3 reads CASSPPGHQEAFF. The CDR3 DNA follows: TGTGCCAGCAGCCCACCGGGACATCAAGAAGCTTTCTTT.

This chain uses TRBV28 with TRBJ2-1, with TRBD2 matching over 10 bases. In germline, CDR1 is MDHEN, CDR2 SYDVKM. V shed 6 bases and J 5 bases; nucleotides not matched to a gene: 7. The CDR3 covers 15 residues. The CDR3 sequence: CASSGLAVRDNEQFF. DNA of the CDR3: TGTGCCAGCAGCGGACTAGCGGTGAGGGACAATGAGCAGTTCTTC.

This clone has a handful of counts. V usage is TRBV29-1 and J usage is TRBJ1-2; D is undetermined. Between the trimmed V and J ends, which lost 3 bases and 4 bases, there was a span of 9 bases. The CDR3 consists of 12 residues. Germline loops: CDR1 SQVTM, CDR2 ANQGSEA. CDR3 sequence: CSVEPASYGYTF. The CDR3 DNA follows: TGCAGCGTTGAGCCAGCGTCCTATGGCTACACCTTC.

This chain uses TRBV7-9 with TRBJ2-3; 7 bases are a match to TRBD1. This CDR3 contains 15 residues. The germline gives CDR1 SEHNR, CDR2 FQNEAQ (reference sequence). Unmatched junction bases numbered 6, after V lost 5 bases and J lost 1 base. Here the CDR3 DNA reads TGTGCCAGCAGCAGACAGGGTTTAGGCACAGATACGCAGTATTTT. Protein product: CASSRQGLGTDTQYF.

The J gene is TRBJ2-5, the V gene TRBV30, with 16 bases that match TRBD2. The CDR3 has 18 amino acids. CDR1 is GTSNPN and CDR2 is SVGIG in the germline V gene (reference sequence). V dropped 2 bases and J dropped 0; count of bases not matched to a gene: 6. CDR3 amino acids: CAWSSGTSGGVYQETQYF. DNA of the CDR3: TGTGCCTGGAGTTCCGGGACTAGCGGGGGGGTCTACCAAGAGACCCAGTACTTC.